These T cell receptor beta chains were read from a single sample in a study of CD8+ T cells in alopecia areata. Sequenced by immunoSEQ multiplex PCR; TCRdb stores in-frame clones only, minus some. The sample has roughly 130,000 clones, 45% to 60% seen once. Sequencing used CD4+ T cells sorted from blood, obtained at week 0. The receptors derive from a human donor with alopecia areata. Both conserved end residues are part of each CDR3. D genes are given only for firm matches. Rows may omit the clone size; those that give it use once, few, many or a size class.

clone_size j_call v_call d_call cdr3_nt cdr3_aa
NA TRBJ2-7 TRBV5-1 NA TGCGCCAGCAGCTTGGCCCCGGGAAACTACGAGCAGTACTTC CASSLAPGNYEQYF
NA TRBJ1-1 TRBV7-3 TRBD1 TGTGCCAGCAGCTTAAGGGGACAGGGAAACACTGAAGCTTTCTTT CASSLRGQGNTEAFF
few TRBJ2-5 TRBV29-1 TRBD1 TGCAGCGTTGATGCGGGGACAGGGACAGAGACCCAGTACTTC CSVDAGTGTETQYF
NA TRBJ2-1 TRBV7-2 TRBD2 TGTGCCAGCAGCTTAGTAAGCGGGGGGGCGTACAATGAGCAGTTCTTC CASSLVSGGAYNEQFF
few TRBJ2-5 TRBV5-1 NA TGCGCCAGCGCCCTCCCCGGGACCGCGATTGGGGGGGAGACCCAGTACTTC CASALPGTAIGGETQYF
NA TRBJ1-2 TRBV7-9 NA TGTGCCAGCAGCTTAGACCGATATGGCTACACCTTC CASSLDRYGYTF
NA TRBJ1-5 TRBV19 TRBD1 TGTGCCACCCACGGGACAGGGAGTCAGCCCCAGCATTTT CATHGTGSQPQHF
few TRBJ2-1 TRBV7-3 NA TGTGCCAGCAGCCCTGGGGGGACCCGGATGAGGGGCGAGCAGTTCTTC CASSPGGTRMRGEQFF
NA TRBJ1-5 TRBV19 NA TGTGCCAGTACCCGATACGGGGGGTTTCAGCCCCAGCATTTT CASTRYGGFQPQHF
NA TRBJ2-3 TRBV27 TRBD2 TGTGCCAGCAGTCCCTTAGCGGGAGGGGGAAGGAATACGCAGTATTTT CASSPLAGGGRNTQYF
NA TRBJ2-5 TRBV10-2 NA TGCGCCAGCAGTGAAGGATCGCGGGGGCGTTGGACCCAGTACTTC CASSEGSRGRWTQYF
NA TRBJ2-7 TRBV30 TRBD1 TGTGCCTGGAGGAAGACAGGGGGGTCCTCCTACGAGCAGTACTTC CAWRKTGGSSYEQYF
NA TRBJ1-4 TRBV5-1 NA TGCGCCAGCAGCTTGGCAGGGGAGGAGGTCCTGTTTTTT CASSLAGEEVLFF
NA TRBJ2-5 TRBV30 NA TGTGCCTGGAGTGTACGGCTAGTGGAGACCCAGTACTTC CAWSVRLVETQYF
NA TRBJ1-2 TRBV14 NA TGTGCCAGCAGCCTAGGCCCCTATGGCTACACCTTC CASSLGPYGYTF
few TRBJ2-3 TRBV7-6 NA TGTGCCAGCAGCCCGAAGAGCCAAAACTTCCGAGGCACAGATACGCAGTATTTT CASSPKSQNFRGTDTQYF
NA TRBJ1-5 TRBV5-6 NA TGTGCCAGCAGCTTTGCTAATCAGCCCCAGCATTTT CASSFANQPQHF
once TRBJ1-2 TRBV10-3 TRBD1 TGTGCCATCAGTGGGGACAGTTCTAACTATGGCTACACCTTC CAISGDSSNYGYTF
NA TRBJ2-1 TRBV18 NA TGTGCCAGCTCACCATTCGACAGGTCCTACAATGAGCAGTTCTTC CASSPFDRSYNEQFF
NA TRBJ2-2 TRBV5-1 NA TGCGCCAGCAGCCTGGGCGGCAGCACCGGGGAGCTGTTTTTT CASSLGGSTGELFF
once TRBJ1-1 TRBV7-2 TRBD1 TGTGCCAGCAGCTTAAGGGGGCCGACGGGCACTGAAGCTTTCTTT CASSLRGPTGTEAFF
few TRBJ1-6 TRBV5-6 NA TGTGCCAGCAGCTGGAAGGCCGGGGTTAACTCACCCCTCCACTTT CASSWKAGVNSPLHF
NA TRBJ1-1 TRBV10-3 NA TGTGCCATCAGTGCAGAGACAGCCATGAACACTGAAGCTTTCTTT CAISAETAMNTEAFF
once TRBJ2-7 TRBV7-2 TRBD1 TGTGCCAGCAGCTACCAACAGGGGTCCGAGCAGTACTTC CASSYQQGSEQYF
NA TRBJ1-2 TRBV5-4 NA TGTGCCAGCAGCTTGACGCAAAGCGGCTACACCTTC CASSLTQSGYTF
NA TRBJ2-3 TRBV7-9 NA TGTGCCAGCAGCCCCAACTTTCGCTCTGATACGCAGTATTTT CASSPNFRSDTQYF
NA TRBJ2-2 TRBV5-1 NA TGCGCCAGCAGCGGCGGGGTTCCCGGGGAGCTGTTTTTT CASSGGVPGELFF
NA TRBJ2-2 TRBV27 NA TGTGCCAGCAGTTTATCAGGGGGAAACACCGGGGAGCTGTTTTTT CASSLSGGNTGELFF
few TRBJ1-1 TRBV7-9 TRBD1 TGTGCCAGCAGCTTAGGGACAGGCCAACCGAACACTGAAGCTTTCTTT CASSLGTGQPNTEAFF
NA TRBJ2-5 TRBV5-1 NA TGCGCCAGCAGCTTGCGCCTAGGGGGAGAGACCCAGTACTTC CASSLRLGGETQYF
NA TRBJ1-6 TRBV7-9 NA TGTGCCAGCACCCGGGACACCTTCAATTCACCCCTCCACTTT CASTRDTFNSPLHF
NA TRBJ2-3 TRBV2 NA TGTGCCAGCAGTGTACGGGCGGGTAGCACAGATACGCAGTATTTT CASSVRAGSTDTQYF
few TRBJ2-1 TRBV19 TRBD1 TGTGCCAGTAGCTCAGGGACAGGGGGCAATGAGCAGTTCTTC CASSSGTGGNEQFF
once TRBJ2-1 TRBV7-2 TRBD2 TGTGCCAGCAGCTTAGCCGTGGGACTAGCGGGGGGGCGTCTCAATGAGCAGTTCTTC CASSLAVGLAGGRLNEQFF
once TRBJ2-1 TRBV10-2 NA TGCGCCAGCAGTGAGTCTCAGCGGCAAGTCTCCTACAATGAGCAGTTCTTC CASSESQRQVSYNEQFF
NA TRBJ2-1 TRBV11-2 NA TGTGCCAGCAGCTTTGAGACAGTTTACAATGAGCAGTTCTTC CASSFETVYNEQFF
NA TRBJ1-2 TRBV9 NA TGTGCCAGCAGCGTAGGTCTGGGACTCCGGGGCTACACCTTC CASSVGLGLRGYTF
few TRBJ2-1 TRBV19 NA TGTGCCAGCGGTATGGGGCAGAAGCAGTTCTTC CASGMGQKQFF
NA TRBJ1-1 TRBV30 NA TGTGCCTGGAGTGTACGATCGTACACTGAAGCTTTCTTT CAWSVRSYTEAFF
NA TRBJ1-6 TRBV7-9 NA TGTGCCAGCAGCTTAAGCAGCTCCTATAATTCACCCCTCCACTTT CASSLSSSYNSPLHF
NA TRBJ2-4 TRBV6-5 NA TGTGCCAGCAGTTACTCGAGGCAGACCAAAAACATTCAGTACTTC CASSYSRQTKNIQYF
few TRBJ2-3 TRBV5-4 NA TGTGCCAGCAGCGCAGCACGGACAGATACGCAGTATTTT CASSAARTDTQYF